One and the same sample provided the 27 T cell receptor beta chains below, sequenced in a study of cytomegalovirus exposure and HLA in healthy donors. 60 Vbeta and 13 Jbeta primers were used in PCR. Produced via immunoSEQ multiplex PCR; TCRdb's table is partial and in-frame only. Of under 200,000 clones in the sample, roughly 73% were seen once. The sample comprised PBMCs. Every receptor here comes from a woman in her 30s in good health and CMV-seronegative.

This clone appeared a few times. The chain carries TRBV4-1 and TRBJ1-2; D is possibly TRBD1 (5 bases). This CDR3 comprises 18 residues. From germline, CDR1 is MGHRA and CDR2 YSYEKL. Trimming removed 4 bases at V and 7 bases at J, with 28 bases between. This CDR3 is CASSRGIKTGGGLGGYTF. In DNA form, the CDR3 reads TGCGCCAGCAGCCGAGGGATAAAGACTGGGGGGGGGTTGGGTGGCTACACCTTC.

The chain combines TRBV5-4 with TRBJ1-2; TRBD1 matches at 8 bases. V trimming: 4 bases; J trimming: 6 bases; junction bases outside the gene matches: 11. From germline, CDR1 is SGHNT and CDR2 YYREEE (reference sequence). CDR3 length: 15 amino acids. CDR3 DNA sequence: TGTGCCAGCAGCCCCTCCCGATACAGGGGGGATGGCTACACCTTC. Its protein product is CASSPSRYRGDGYTF.

This chain connects TRBV15 to TRBJ1-6; 7 bases match TRBD1. Germline CDR1 and CDR2: LNHNV and YYDKDF (reference sequence). V was pared by 2 bases and J by 10 bases, with 14 bases of the junction left unmatched. This CDR3 comprises 17 residues. The CDR3 DNA follows: TGTGCCACCAGCAGACCCCGGGGACAGTCGAACGGCTCACCCCTCCACTTT. Its protein is CATSRPRGQSNGSPLHF.

The chain links TRBV2 to TRBJ1-2; no clear D gene. The length of the CDR3 is 13 residues. Trimming pared 4 bases from V and 2 bases from J, leaving 8 bases between. Per the germline V gene, CDR1 is SNHLY and CDR2 is FYNNEI. This CDR3 is CASSVDWNYGYTF. As DNA, the CDR3 is TGTGCCAGCAGTGTGGACTGGAACTATGGCTACACCTTC.

The genes are TRBV27 and TRBJ2-3; 7 bases align to TRBD1. The CDR3 is 18 amino acids. Germline lookup yields CDR1 MNHEY and CDR2 SMNVEV (reference sequence). Losses at the gene ends were 4 bases for V and 0 bases for J; bases not matched to a gene: 13. DNA of the CDR3: TGTGCCAGCAGTTCGCAGATGGGACAGAGATCTAGCACAGATACGCAGTATTTT. This translates into CASSSQMGQRSSTDTQYF.

This chain uses TRBV5-4 with TRBJ2-7; possible D gene TRBD1, 6 bases. The germline V and J ends were trimmed by 4 bases and 7 bases, with 18 bases remaining between them. From germline, CDR1 is SGHNT and CDR2 YYREEE (reference sequence). The CDR3 has 14 amino acids. CDR3 protein: CASSPGTGREEQYF. In DNA form, the CDR3 reads TGTGCCAGCAGCCCAGGAACAGGGAGAGAGGAGCAGTACTTC.

Here the CDR3 DNA reads TGTGCCTGGAGGGCAGGCCAATACTATGGCTACACCTTC. This gives the protein CAWRAGQYYGYTF. The chain combines TRBV30 with TRBJ1-2; D remains unclear. V dropped 3 bases and J dropped 3 bases, with 11 bases sitting between them. The germline V gene encodes CDR1 GTSNPN and CDR2 SVGIG (reference sequence). The CDR3 extends over 13 amino acids.

The chain uses TRBV10-3 and TRBJ1-1; unclear D gene. V lost 5 bases and J lost 0, with 7 bases in between. The CDR3 is made up of 13 amino acids. Germline loops: CDR1 ENHRY, CDR2 SYGVKD. CDR3: CAISPDMNTEAFF. The CDR3 DNA reads as TGTGCCATCAGTCCAGATATGAACACTGAAGCTTTCTTT.

The rearrangement uses TRBV7-8 and TRBJ1-4; D uncertain. The V gene's germline CDR1 is SGHVS and CDR2 FQNEAQ. Trimming pared 4 bases from V and 1 base from J, leaving 13 bases between. The CDR3 has 16 residues. The CDR3 bases are TGTGCCAGCAGCTCGCACGGGGAGGGAACTAATGAAAAACTGTTTTTT. This sequence encodes CASSSHGEGTNEKLFF. Full variable domain (missing parts from reference TRBV7-8 and TRBJ1-4): GAGVSQSPRYKVAKRGQDVALRCDPISGHVSLFWYQQALGQGPEFLTYFQNEAQLDKSGLPSDRFFAERPEGSVSTLKIQRTQQEDSAVYLCASSSHGEGTNEKLFFGSGTQLSVL.

The chain carries TRBV6-1 and TRBJ1-1; D is undetermined. V was clipped by 1 base and J by 1 base, with 4 bases between them. This CDR3 has 13 residues. Germline lookup yields CDR1 MNHNS and CDR2 SASEGT. The CDR3 DNA reads as TGTGCCAGCAGTGAAGTGAGGAACACTGAAGCTTTCTTT. Encoded protein: CASSEVRNTEAFF.

Comments on this clone: One junction end does not reproduce the germline sequence, and a read error may be involved. V is TRBV5-4 and J is TRBJ1-1, with D possibly matching TRBD1 (5 bases). Looked up from germline, CDR1 is SGHNT and CDR2 is YYREEE (reference sequence). The CDR3 is 16 amino acids. The CDR3 loop is CASSPQSGIANTEAFF. CDR3 nucleotide sequence: TGTGCCAGCAGCCCGCAGTCAGGGATCGCGAACACTGAAGCTTTTTTT.

The genes are TRBV6-1 and TRBJ2-3, with TRBD2 matching over 8 bases. CDR3 length: 16 amino acids. J was trimmed by 3 bases and V by 0 bases; bases with no gene match: 5. Germline V lookup: CDR1 MNHNS, CDR2 SASEGT. The CDR3 loop reads CASSEASGGATDTQYF. DNA for the CDR3: TGTGCCAGCAGTGAAGCTTCGGGGGGGGCAACAGATACGCAGTATTTT.

V is TRBV10-3 and J is TRBJ2-5, with D perhaps TRBD2 (6 bases). There are 13 residues in the CDR3. The V and J ends lost 5 bases and 3 bases respectively, with 10 bases between them. Germline-derived CDR1 and CDR2 are ENHRY and SYGVKD. CDR3 region: CAISRERKETQYF. The CDR3 region has the DNA TGTGCCATCAGTCGGGAGCGGAAAGAGACCCAGTACTTC.

This clone has only a few counts. V and J are TRBV19 and TRBJ1-5; 11 nucleotides agree with TRBD1. Trimming cost V 3 bases and J 0 bases; bases outside gene matches: 4. Germline assignment: CDR1 LNHDA and CDR2 SQIVND (reference sequence). The CDR3 sequence is 17 residues long. The CDR3 sequence is CASSMGTGGSSNQPQHF. The CDR3 nucleotides read TGTGCCAGTAGTATGGGGACAGGGGGGTCTAGCAATCAGCCCCAGCATTTT.

The chain links TRBV9 to TRBJ2-7; 7 bases map to TRBD1. The CDR3 contains 15 residues. V gave up 0 bases and J gave up 6 bases; unmatched junction bases: 9. CDR1 is SGDLS and CDR2 is YYNGEE in the germline V gene. The CDR3 coding sequence is TGTGCCAGCAGCGTAGGGAACAGGGGAGTGGGCGAGCAGTACTTC. Protein product: CASSVGNRGVGEQYF.

The V and J genes are TRBV27 and TRBJ2-7; 11 bases align to TRBD2. CDR1 is MNHEY, CDR2 SMNVEV, per germline (reference sequence). V was pared by 6 bases and J by 2 bases, with 6 bases of the junction left unmatched. CDR3 length: 15 amino acids. In DNA form, the CDR3 reads TGTGCCAGCAGCCGTTTAGCGGGGGGGACCTACGAGCAGTACTTC. Translating it yields CASSRLAGGTYEQYF.

This chain connects TRBV7-3 to TRBJ2-3, with 7 bases aligning to TRBD1. Germline V lookup: CDR1 SGHTA, CDR2 FQGTGA. The ends lost 5 bases at V and 0 bases at J; junction bases unmatched: 2. CDR3 length: 14 residues. As DNA, the CDR3 is TGTGCCAGCAGCCCCAGGGGGAGCACAGATACGCAGTATTTT. Amino acids: CASSPRGSTDTQYF.

V usage is TRBV13 and J usage is TRBJ2-5, with D maybe TRBD1 (5 bases). The CDR3 runs to 16 residues. The germline V and J ends were trimmed by 1 base and 0 bases, with 12 bases remaining between them. The germline gives CDR1 PRHDT, CDR2 FYEKMQ (reference sequence). The CDR3, as DNA: TGTGCCAGCAGCTTAGAGGGGCGGCGGCACCAAGAGACCCAGTACTTC. Translating gives CASSLEGRRHQETQYF.

V and J are TRBV13 and TRBJ2-3; D might be TRBD1 (6 bases). V gave up 4 bases and J gave up 3 bases, with 14 bases separating them. CDR1 and CDR2 (germline): PRHDT, FYEKMQ (reference sequence). The CDR3 sequence is 15 residues long. This CDR3 is CASSSTGRGTDTQYF. The CDR3 DNA reads as TGTGCCAGCAGCTCCACCGGCAGGGGTACAGATACGCAGTATTTT.

The chain carries TRBV11-2 and TRBJ2-2, with D uncertain. Between the trimmed V and J ends, which lost 1 base and 2 bases, there was a span of 14 bases. Germline CDR1 is SGHAT and CDR2 is FQNNGV. The CDR3 has 17 residues. The CDR3 loop reads CASSLGGQRGNTGELFF. The CDR3 DNA reads as TGTGCCAGCAGCTTAGGAGGTCAGCGTGGAAACACCGGGGAGCTGTTTTTT. Full variable domain (remainder filled in from reference TRBV11-2 and TRBJ2-2): EAGVAQSPRYKIIEKRQSVAFWCNPISGHATLYWYQQILGQGPKLLIQFQNNGVVDDSQLPKDRFSAERLKGVDSTLKIQPAKLEDSAVYLCASSLGGQRGNTGELFFGEGSRLTVL.

The chain has TRBV18 and TRBJ2-7, with 10 bases aligning to TRBD1. Germline loops: CDR1 KGHSH, CDR2 LQKENI. The V and J ends lost 3 bases and 2 bases, in that order; junction bases with no gene match: 1. The CDR3 length is 14 residues. Written as DNA, the CDR3 is TGTGCCAGCTCACCGGGACAGGGGACCTACGAGCAGTACTTC. Residues: CASSPGQGTYEQYF. The full variable domain, with the rest looked up from reference TRBV18 and TRBJ2-7, is NAGVMQNPRHLVRRRGQEARLRCSPMKGHSHVYWYRQLPEEGLKFMVYLQKENIIDESGMPKERFSAEFPKEGPSILRIQQVVRGDSAAYFCASSPGQGTYEQYFGPGTRLTVT.

The genes are TRBV30 and TRBJ2-2; TRBD2 agrees at 11 bases. CDR3 size: 14 residues. Germline trimming cut 3 bases from V and 6 bases from J; bases unmatched to any gene: 3. Germline assignment: CDR1 GTSNPN and CDR2 SVGIG (reference sequence). The CDR3: CAWRGLADSGELFF. CDR3 coding DNA: TGTGCCTGGAGGGGACTAGCGGATTCCGGGGAGCTGTTTTTT. Full variable domain (rest looked up from reference TRBV30 and TRBJ2-2): SQTIHQWPATLVQPVGSPLSLECTVEGTSNPNLYWYRQAAGRGLQLLFYSVGIGQISSEVPQNLSASRPQDRQFILSSKKLLLSDSGFYLCAWRGLADSGELFFGEGSRLTVL.

As DNA, the CDR3 is TGTGCCAGCAGTGACACCCCTATAAATGAGCAGTTCTTC. It yields the protein CASSDTPINEQFF. The chain joins TRBV6-4 to TRBJ2-1; D gene ambiguous. Germline CDR1 is MRHNA and CDR2 is SNTAGT. This CDR3 has 13 amino acids. V was pared by 2 bases and J by 7 bases, with 9 bases between.

In this sample, this clone turned up a few times. The chain joins TRBV5-6 to TRBJ2-7; 7 positions agree with TRBD2. V lost 1 base to trimming and J lost 2 bases; unmatched junction nucleotides: 3. From germline, CDR1 is SGHDT and CDR2 YYEEEE. CDR3 length: 14 amino acids. CDR3 loop: CASSLRGVTYEQYF. CDR3 coding DNA: TGTGCCAGCAGCTTGCGGGGGGTAACCTACGAGCAGTACTTC.

The CDR3 region has the DNA TGCAGCGTTGAGGAGGCCTACGAGCAGTACTTC. Its protein product is CSVEEAYEQYF. The chain uses TRBV29-1 and TRBJ2-7; D possibly corresponds to TRBD2 (5 bases). CDR1 and CDR2 (germline): SQVTM, ANQGSEA. Trimming left V 3 bases short and J 2 bases short, with 5 bases between. CDR3 length equals 11 residues.

This chain joins TRBV6-5 and TRBJ2-5, with TRBD2 identical over 10 bases. The DNA end is more similar to TRBJ2-7, so the J call may be wrong. The length of the CDR3 is 13 residues. Per germline, CDR1 MNHEY and CDR2 SVGAGI. In DNA form, the CDR3 reads TGTGCCAGCAGTTCGACTAGCGGGTACGAGCAGTACTTC. Translating it yields CASSSTSGYEQYF.

V gene TRBV7-2 combines with J gene TRBJ2-7, with D maybe TRBD2 (6 bases). The CDR3 has 17 residues. Trimming cost V 5 bases and J 1 base, with 21 bases left between them. The germline V gene has CDR1 SGHTA and CDR2 FQGNSA. In DNA, the CDR3 is TGTGCCAGCAGCGACGGGACTCTCCTCGTTGAGTCCTACGAGCAGTACTTC. This gives the protein CASSDGTLLVESYEQYF.